This TCR beta chain stems from a study of blood T cells in healthy people across ages (dated by TCRdb to between 2014 and 2017). As for the study more broadly: In model experiments, roughly one uniquely barcoded TCR beta cDNA molecule per two T cells was captured by template switching. The study measured age-related changes in TCR beta repertoire diversity using deep sequencing normalized with unique cDNA molecular identifiers. Donors were grouped into four age groups: young (average approximately 15 years), middle-aged (over 35), aged (62) and long-lived (approximately 78). To avoid experimental bias, donors of different ages were randomly spread across the sequencing lanes. Using the same blood draw, the study looked at two additional independent replicas of 1 million unique cDNA reads for two donors, one aged 18 to 30 and the other aged 80 or older.

Libraries were made using 5' RACE. Sequencer: Illumina HiSeq 2500. A second PCR of about 7 to 12 cycles was run with a J-beta primer mix and a sample-barcoded 5' primer. A template-switch 5' adaptor carrying 12 random nucleotides introduced a unique molecular identifier onto each TCR beta cDNA molecule. Each sample yielded at least 2.5 million CDR3-containing paired-end reads. First-strand cDNA was synthesized from all RNA with the Mint cDNA synthesis kit, primed by a TRBC-specific oligonucleotide. After uracil-DNA glycosylase treatment, a first 18-cycle PCR used universal primers M1SS and BC2_uni_R on all cDNA. Under the source paper's analysis protocol: Each sample was normalized by randomly selecting 1 million high-quality reads, each carrying a distinct molecular identifier. Instead of being binned into consensus sequences, reads that shared molecular identifiers were thrown out. MiTCR, run with a Q25 quality threshold and the strictest error-elimination algorithm, handled CDR3 identification, clonotype clustering and error correction. A nonparametric unseen species model using Euler transformation provided a lower-bound estimate of total TCR beta diversity. TCRdb trimmed public reads at Q25 via fastp, called clones via MiXCR and kept in-frame beta chains. Rows with one shared CDR3 protein collapse into an entry with the most common genes and DNA. In this record, the V and J calls reflect TCRdb's handling and not the investigators' own analysis. Here the sample has about 2 million distinct CDR3 sequences; approximately 50% occur a single time. Jointly, the top ten make up approximately 2.1% of the sample.

The germline V gene specifies SGHDN as CDR1 and FVKESK as CDR2. The junction shows trimming of 0 bases on V and 0 bases on J, plus 7 bases between the germline ends. The CDR3, cysteine through phenylalanine, is 15 amino acids long. The CDR3 DNA has 45 bases and is translated from base 1. Overall results and qualifications from the work: Estimates of total diversity based on one million sequenced T cells were regarded as lower bounds and as underestimates. As age increased, observed TCR beta diversity per million T cells dropped in a roughly linear way, and a significant reduction was already evident by age 40. Because the CMV infection status of the donors was unknown, age-related changes in expanded clonotypes may potentially have been confounded. A strong correlation was found between observed TCR beta diversity and the percentage of naive T cells measured by flow cytometry. The long-lived group showed more naive CD4+ T cells, fewer expanded clones and increased TCR diversity than the aged group, suggesting age selection. Because profiling used bulk unsorted PBMCs, naive and antigen-experienced compartments could not be compared conclusively.

With regard to this clonotype: There is no known antigen for this receptor. Base quality data are lacking; no much larger clone is found one base away.

The approximately 39 donors, aged 6 to 90 years, were systemically healthy Caucasian individuals from Russia. Each donor gave roughly 9.5 milliliters of peripheral blood, collected into EDTA-treated Vacutainer tubes. Ficoll-Paque density-gradient centrifugation was used to isolate PBMCs, with at least 7 million per sample. Trizol reagent was used to extract total RNA from PBMCs, with at least 5 micrograms per sample. Naive CD45RAhigh/CD27high T cell percentages were measured by flow cytometry on a PBMC aliquot from every donor. This sequence originates from a woman between 40 and 55 years old in good health. The sequence links TRBV14 to TRBJ2-3; the D gene is not confidently resolved. The specimen sequenced was blood. The CDR3 reads as follows: CASSQESPSTDTQYF. Here is the DNA: TGTGCCAGCAGCCAAGAGTCGCCTAGCACAGATACGCAGTATTTT.